A single sample gave rise to the 3 T cell receptor beta chains below, sequenced in a study of shared clonotypes between healthy human individuals. Profiling relied on immunoSEQ multiplex PCR, and the TCRdb table lists in-frame clones only, not all of them. The sample has about 1 million clones; under 80% are singletons. The sample comprised memory CD4+ T cells sorted from blood. Specified subset: CD45RA-negative fraction. Every receptor here comes from a man aged 18 to 35 in good health.

This rearrangement joins TRBV5-1 to TRBJ2-2, with 14 bases fitting TRBD2. V trimming: 5 bases; J trimming: 4 bases; junction bases outside the gene matches: 4. The CDR3 runs to 16 residues. The germline gives CDR1 SGHRS, CDR2 YFSETQ. The CDR3 nucleotides are TGCGCCAGCAGACTCGGGACTAGCGGGAGCACCGGGGAGCTGTTTTTT. Amino acid sequence: CASRLGTSGSTGELFF.

The chain is built from TRBV7-2 and TRBJ2-7, with D unclear. CDR1 SGHTA and CDR2 FQGNSA come from the germline V gene. V gave up 2 bases and J gave up 7 bases, with 9 bases separating them. The CDR3 consists of 12 residues. CDR3 amino acids: CASSLSDGEQYF. In DNA form, the CDR3 reads TGTGCCAGCAGCTTATCTGATGGTGAGCAGTACTTC.

This clone has more than one count but fewer than ten. This CDR3 is CASSESGSREAFF. In DNA, the CDR3 is TGCGCCAGCAGTGAGTCGGGTTCCCGGGAAGCTTTCTTT. The genes are TRBV10-1 and TRBJ1-1, with D unclear. Germline V lookup: CDR1 WNHNN, CDR2 SYGVQD (reference sequence). CDR3 length: 13 residues. Trimming cost V 0 bases and J 8 bases, with 10 bases left between them.